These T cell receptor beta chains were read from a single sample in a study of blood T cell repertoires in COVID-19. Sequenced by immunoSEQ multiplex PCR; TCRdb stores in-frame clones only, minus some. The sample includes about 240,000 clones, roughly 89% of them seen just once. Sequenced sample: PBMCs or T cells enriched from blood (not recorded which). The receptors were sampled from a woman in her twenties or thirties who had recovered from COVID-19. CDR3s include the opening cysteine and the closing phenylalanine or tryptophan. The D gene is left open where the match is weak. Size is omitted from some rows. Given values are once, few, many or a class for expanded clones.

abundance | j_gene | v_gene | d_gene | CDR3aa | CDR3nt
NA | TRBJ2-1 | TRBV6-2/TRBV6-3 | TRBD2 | CASSLGLNSDVDEQFF | TGTGCCAGCAGTTTGGGACTAAACTCCGATGTCGATGAGCAGTTCTTC
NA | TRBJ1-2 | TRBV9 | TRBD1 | CASSVGTGGSGYTF | TGTGCCAGCAGCGTAGGGACAGGGGGGTCCGGCTACACCTTC
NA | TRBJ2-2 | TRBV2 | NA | CASSEGSMNTGELFF | TGTGCCAGCAGTGAGGGCAGCATGAACACCGGGGAGCTGTTTTTT
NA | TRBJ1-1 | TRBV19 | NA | CASSPGTEAFF | TGTGCCAGTAGCCCGGGGACTGAAGCTTTCTTT
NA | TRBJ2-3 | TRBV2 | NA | CASTVSTDTQYF | TGTGCCAGCACCGTAAGCACAGATACGCAGTATTTT
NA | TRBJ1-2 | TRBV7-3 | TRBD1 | CASSLVRLDRDYGYTF | TGTGCCAGCAGCTTAGTTCGTCTGGACAGGGACTATGGCTACACCTTC
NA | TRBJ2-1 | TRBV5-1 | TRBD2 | CASSSRAGGPNEQFF | TGCGCCAGCAGCTCCAGAGCGGGAGGGCCCAATGAGCAGTTCTTC
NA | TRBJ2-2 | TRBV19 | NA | CASSKGQAGTGGELFF | TGTGCCAGTAGTAAGGGCCAGGCGGGAACTGGCGGGGAGCTGTTTTTT
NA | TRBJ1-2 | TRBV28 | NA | CASSLRGHGYTF | TGTGCCAGCAGTTTAAGAGGGCATGGCTACACCTTC
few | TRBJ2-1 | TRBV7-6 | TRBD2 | CASTQRASGRSNEQFF | TGTGCCAGCACGCAGCGAGCTAGCGGGAGAAGCAATGAGCAGTTCTTC
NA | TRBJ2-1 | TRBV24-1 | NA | CATSSNVLDEQFF | TGTGCCACCAGTAGCAATGTTCTCGATGAGCAGTTCTTC
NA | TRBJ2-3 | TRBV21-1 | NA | CASSKDSGGGGDTQYF | TGTGCCAGCAGCAAAGATTCGGGAGGGGGGGGAGATACGCAGTATTTT
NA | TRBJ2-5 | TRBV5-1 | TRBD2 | CASSHRTSSETQYF | TGCGCCAGCAGCCACAGGACTAGCTCGGAGACCCAGTACTTC
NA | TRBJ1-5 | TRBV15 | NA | CATSSRRGGNQPQHF | TGTGCCACCAGCAGCCGTAGAGGAGGCAATCAGCCCCAGCATTTT
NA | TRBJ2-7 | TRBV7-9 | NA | CVADISYEQYF | TGTGTGGCGGACATCTCCTACGAGCAGTACTTC
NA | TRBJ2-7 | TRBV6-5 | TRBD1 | CASSYLGTAPYEQYF | TGTGCCAGCAGTTACCTGGGGACAGCACCCTACGAGCAGTACTTC
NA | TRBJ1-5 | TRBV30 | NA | CAWSRGGVDQPQHF | TGTGCCTGGTCTCGTGGCGGGGTTGATCAGCCCCAGCATTTT
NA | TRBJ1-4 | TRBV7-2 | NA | CASSLDEQKNLNEKLFF | TGTGCCAGCAGCTTAGACGAACAGAAGAATTTAAATGAAAAACTGTTTTTT
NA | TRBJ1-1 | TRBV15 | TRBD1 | CATSLEAGQGTAFF | TGTGCCACCAGTCTAGAGGCGGGACAGGGTACAGCTTTCTTT
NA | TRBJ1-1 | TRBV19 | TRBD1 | CASSFRQGVEAFF | TGTGCCAGTAGTTTCCGACAGGGGGTTGAAGCTTTCTTT
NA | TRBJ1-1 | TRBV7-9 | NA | CASSLVIGADTEAFF | TGTGCCAGCAGCTTAGTAATAGGAGCGGACACTGAAGCTTTCTTT
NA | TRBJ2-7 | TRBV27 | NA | CASSFRADPRYEQYF | TGTGCCAGCAGTTTCCGAGCGGACCCACGCTACGAGCAGTACTTC
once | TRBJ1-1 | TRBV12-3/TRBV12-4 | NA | CASSPGGTEAFF | TGTGCCAGCAGCCCCGGGGGGACTGAAGCTTTCTTT
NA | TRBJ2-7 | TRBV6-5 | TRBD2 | CASSRLAGGFYEQYF | TGTGCCAGCAGTAGACTAGCGGGAGGATTCTACGAGCAGTACTTC
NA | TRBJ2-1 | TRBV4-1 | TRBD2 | CASSQPITSVNEQFF | TGCGCCAGCAGCCAACCCATAACTAGCGTCAATGAGCAGTTCTTC
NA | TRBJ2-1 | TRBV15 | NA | CATSRGGDGTYNEQFF | TGTGCCACCAGCAGAGGAGGAGACGGAACTTACAATGAGCAGTTCTTC
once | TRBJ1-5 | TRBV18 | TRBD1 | CASSPGQGAGQNQPQHF | TGTGCCAGCTCACCTGGACAGGGGGCTGGCCAGAATCAGCCCCAGCATTTT
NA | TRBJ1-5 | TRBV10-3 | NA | CAISEWRTENQPQHF | TGTGCCATCAGTGAGTGGAGGACAGAGAATCAGCCCCAGCATTTT
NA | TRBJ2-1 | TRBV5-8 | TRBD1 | CASSAGQGKSLEQFF | TGTGCCAGCAGCGCTGGACAGGGTAAATCACTGGAGCAGTTCTTC
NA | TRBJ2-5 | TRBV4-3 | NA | CASSQDTGKETQYF | TGCGCCAGCAGCCAAGACACAGGGAAAGAGACCCAGTACTTC
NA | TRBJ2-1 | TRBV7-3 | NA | CASSLGDLREKQFF | TGTGCCAGCAGCTTAGGGGACTTGCGTGAGAAGCAGTTCTTC
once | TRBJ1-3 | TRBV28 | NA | CASSPSRGSGNTIYF | TGTGCCAGCAGTCCCTCCCGGGGGTCTGGAAACACCATATATTTT
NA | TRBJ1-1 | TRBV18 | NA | CASSKGQNTEAFF | TGTGCCAGCTCCAAGGGACAGAACACTGAAGCTTTCTTT
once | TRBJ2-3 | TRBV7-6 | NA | CASSSGTIVADTQYF | TGTGCCAGCAGCTCCGGCACTATCGTTGCAGATACGCAGTATTTT
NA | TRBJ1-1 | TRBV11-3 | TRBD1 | CASSLGTGLEAFF | TGTGCCAGCAGCTTAGGGACAGGGCTCGAGGCTTTCTTT
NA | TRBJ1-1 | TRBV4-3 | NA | CASSQDRQRVNTEAFF | TGCGCCAGCAGCCAAGATCGGCAGAGGGTGAACACTGAAGCTTTCTTT
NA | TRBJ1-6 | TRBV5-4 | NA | CASSLAGVRGAPNSPLHF | TGTGCCAGCAGCTTGGCGGGGGTACGGGGTGCTCCTAATTCACCCCTCCACTTT
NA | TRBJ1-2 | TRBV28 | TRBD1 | CASSVGTAYGYTF | TGTGCCAGCAGTGTCGGGACAGCCTATGGCTACACCTTC
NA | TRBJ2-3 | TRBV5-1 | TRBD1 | CASSPWGQKTDTQYF | TGCGCCAGCAGCCCCTGGGGACAGAAGACAGATACGCAGTATTTT
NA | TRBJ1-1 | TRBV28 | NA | CASSLYTRVPEAFF | TGTGCCAGCAGTCTCTACACGAGGGTTCCTGAAGCTTTCTTT
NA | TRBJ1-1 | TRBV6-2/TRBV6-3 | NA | CASSYRGNTEAFF | TGTGCCAGCAGTTACAGGGGGAACACTGAAGCTTTCTTT
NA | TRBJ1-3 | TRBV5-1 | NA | CASSLEGAGGNTIYF | TGCGCCAGCAGCTTAGAAGGGGCAGGCGGAAACACCATATATTTT
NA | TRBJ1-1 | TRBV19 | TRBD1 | CASTDRGYAEAFF | TGTGCCAGTACGGACAGGGGGTACGCTGAAGCTTTCTTT
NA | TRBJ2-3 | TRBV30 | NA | CAWSSPHRGNTDTQYF | TGTGCCTGGAGTTCCCCTCATAGGGGAAACACAGATACGCAGTATTTT
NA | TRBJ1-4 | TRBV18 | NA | CASSPQGRGQEKLFF | TGTGCCAGCTCACCACAGGGCAGGGGCCAAGAAAAACTGTTTTTT
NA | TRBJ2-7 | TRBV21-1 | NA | CASSKDRQESYEQYF | TGTGCCAGCAGCAAAGACCGACAGGAAAGCTACGAGCAGTACTTC
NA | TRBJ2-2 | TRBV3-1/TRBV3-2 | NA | CASSPRRGELFF | TGTGCCAGCAGCCCTCGTCGCGGGGAGCTGTTTTTT
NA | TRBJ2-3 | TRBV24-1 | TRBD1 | CATSDLGQGYPDTQYF | TGTGCCACCAGTGATCTGGGACAGGGGTACCCAGATACGCAGTATTTT
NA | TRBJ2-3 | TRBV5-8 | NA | CASSSAGASTDTQYF | TGTGCCAGCAGTTCTGCAGGGGCGAGCACAGATACGCAGTATTTT
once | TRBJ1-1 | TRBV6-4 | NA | CASTAGAARGTEAFF | TGTGCCAGCACTGCCGGGGCAGCCAGGGGCACTGAAGCTTTCTTT
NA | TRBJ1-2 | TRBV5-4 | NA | CASSLSQGYGYTF | TGTGCCAGCAGCTTAAGCCAGGGATATGGCTACACCTTC
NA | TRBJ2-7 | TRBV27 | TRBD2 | CASSSWGGLRAGGEQYF | TGTGCCAGCAGTTCATGGGGGGGGCTTCGTGCGGGAGGGGAGCAGTACTTC
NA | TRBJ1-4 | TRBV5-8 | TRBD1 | CASSTGTAEKLFF | TGTGCCAGCAGCACCGGGACAGCTGAAAAACTGTTTTTT
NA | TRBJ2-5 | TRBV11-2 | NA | CASSLLRSEEETQYF | TGTGCCAGCAGCCTCCTTCGGAGTGAAGAAGAGACCCAGTACTTC
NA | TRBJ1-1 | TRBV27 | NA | CASSLKGRVNTEAFF | TGTGCCAGCAGTTTAAAGGGGAGGGTGAACACTGAAGCTTTCTTT
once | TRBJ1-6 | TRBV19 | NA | CASSDSSDKTPLHF | TGTGCCAGTAGTGACTCCTCAGATAAGACACCCCTCCACTTT
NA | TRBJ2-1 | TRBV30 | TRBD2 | CAWSTGTSGRLTQFF | TGTGCCTGGAGCACCGGGACTAGCGGGAGACTAACCCAGTTCTTC
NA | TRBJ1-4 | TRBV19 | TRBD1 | CASSRDRDNEKLFF | TGTGCCAGTAGTCGTGACAGGGATAATGAAAAACTGTTTTTT
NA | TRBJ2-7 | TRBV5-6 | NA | CASSGSGASGYEQYF | TGTGCCAGCAGCGGCTCAGGGGCTAGCGGCTACGAGCAGTACTTC
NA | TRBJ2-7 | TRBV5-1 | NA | CASSLAMSEQYF | TGCGCCAGCAGCTTGGCAATGTCCGAGCAGTACTTC